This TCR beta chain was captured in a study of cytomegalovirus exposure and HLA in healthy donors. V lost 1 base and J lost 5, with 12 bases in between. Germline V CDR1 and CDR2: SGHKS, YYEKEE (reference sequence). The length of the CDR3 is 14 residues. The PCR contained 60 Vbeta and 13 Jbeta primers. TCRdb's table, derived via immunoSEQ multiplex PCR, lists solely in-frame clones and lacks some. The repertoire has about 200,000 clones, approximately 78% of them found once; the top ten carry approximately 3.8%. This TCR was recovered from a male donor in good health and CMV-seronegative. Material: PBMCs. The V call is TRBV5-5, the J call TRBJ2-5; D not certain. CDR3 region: CASSLPLQMETQYF. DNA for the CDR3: TGTGCCAGCAGCTTGCCCCTGCAGATGGAGACCCAGTACTTC.